This record concerns one TCR beta chain sequence. It has no known antigen specificity. No per-base quality is available; no much larger clone lies one base away. The data belong to a study of T cells in Graves' hyperthyroidism and ophthalmopathy (dated by TCRdb to between 2019 and 2020). For the wider study: To identify TCR V-J signatures that set the groups apart, the researchers used a discovery cohort of 100 patients, made up of 43 with Graves' ophthalmopathy and about 55 with stable Graves' hyperthyroidism. Prospective prediction of ophthalmopathy was tested in an independent validation cohort of fewer than 20 hyperthyroidism patients and 15 to 17 patients who later progressed to ophthalmopathy. The 85 to 100 discovery patients were randomly split 7:3 into training and test sets. In addition, the study compared T-cell repertoires in thyroid tissue and in blood from over 5 Graves' hyperthyroidism patients. Once sampling was done, hyperthyroidism patients were given methimazole at a starting dose of 30 mg daily, whereas ophthalmopathy patients were given high-dose intravenous methylprednisolone. The paper reports TCR Vbeta CDR3 sequencing of some 140 peripheral blood samples: around 45 ophthalmopathy, over 70 hyperthyroidism and approximately 17 progressor patients. The investigation overall reported the following: During validation, the model predicted progression to ophthalmopathy a median of about 6.3 months ahead of onset, with almost 71% sensitivity and under 85% specificity. A 13 V-J signature model separated ophthalmopathy from stable hyperthyroidism, with 87.88% sensitivity and approximately 81% specificity in cross-validation and 80%/75% in testing. No statistical method was used to set the sample size in advance, and investigators knew the group allocation. Blood samples also contained most of the expanded thyroid clonotypes (frequency above 0.001), which suggests that blood repertoires may reflect thyroid immune responses.

The study excluded patients with uncontrolled infections, other autoimmune diseases, pregnancy or lactation. Diagnoses were established on the basis of clinical symptoms, serum thyroxine and TRAb, thyroid ultrasound, and orbital computed tomography. Total RNA was extracted with Trizol reagent, and quality was checked on an Agilent 2100 Bioanalyzer. From the cysteine up to the phenylalanine, the CDR3 has a length of 15 residues. CDR3 DNA only is kept here, 45 bases in frame from base 1. The V end gives up 5 bases and the J end 3 bases, leaving 7 bases in the junction not matched to a gene. The TCR beta CDR3 regions were amplified from RNA transcripts. The first round of RT-PCR for the TCR CDR3 was performed with the HTBI primer set and the Qiagen OneStep RT-PCR kit. Libraries were constructed in a second round of multiplex PCR, after which size selection and purification were carried out. Sequencing of the libraries was done on an Illumina HiSeq2000 using paired-end 100 bp reads. As for the original processing: SOAPnuke was used to process the raw data, throwing out any read that contained adapters or uncalled bases, had a mean Phred below 15, or lacked an exact constant-primer or identifier match. COPE v1.2.5 was used to merge the high-quality paired reads, and each unique nucleotide sequence was defined as a clonotype. MiTCR v1.1 was used to align the clonotypes against IMGT TRBV, TRBD and TRBJ reference segments. The analysis included only V-J combinations with a frequency above 0.0001, which together covered 99% to 99.2% of the repertoires. The TCS score was defined as F50 (clonal expansion) divided by E x V (chaos), with BLOSUM62-based TCRdist calculated between CDR3 peptides within each V-J. Welch's t-statistics and random forest reduced roughly 500 V-J features to 13, which were used in a naive Bayes classifier (R e1071). Thyroid-blood repertoire similarity was quantified with the Morisita-Horn index. Using fastp trimming at Q25 and MiXCR clonotype assembly, TCRdb reanalyzed the public sequencing data and kept in-frame beta chains. Rows are unified per CDR3 protein, each entry keeping the most common DNA and genes. TCRdb's processing, not the study's, gives the V and J calls here. The sample yields about 660,000 distinct CDR3 sequences; 45% were counted once. Together, the top ten hold roughly 7.2% of the sample.

Sequencing used peripheral blood or thyroid tissue (not recorded which). The TCR was taken from an adult man with Graves' disease, either hyperthyroidism or ophthalmopathy (not recorded which). The chain is assembled from TRBV12-3 or TRBV12-4 and TRBJ1-5, with TRBD1 identical over 7 junction bases. The CDR3 here reads CASSLRTGHNQPQHF. At the DNA level, the sequence is TGTGCCAGCAGTCTAAGGACAGGTCACAATCAGCCCCAGCATTTT.